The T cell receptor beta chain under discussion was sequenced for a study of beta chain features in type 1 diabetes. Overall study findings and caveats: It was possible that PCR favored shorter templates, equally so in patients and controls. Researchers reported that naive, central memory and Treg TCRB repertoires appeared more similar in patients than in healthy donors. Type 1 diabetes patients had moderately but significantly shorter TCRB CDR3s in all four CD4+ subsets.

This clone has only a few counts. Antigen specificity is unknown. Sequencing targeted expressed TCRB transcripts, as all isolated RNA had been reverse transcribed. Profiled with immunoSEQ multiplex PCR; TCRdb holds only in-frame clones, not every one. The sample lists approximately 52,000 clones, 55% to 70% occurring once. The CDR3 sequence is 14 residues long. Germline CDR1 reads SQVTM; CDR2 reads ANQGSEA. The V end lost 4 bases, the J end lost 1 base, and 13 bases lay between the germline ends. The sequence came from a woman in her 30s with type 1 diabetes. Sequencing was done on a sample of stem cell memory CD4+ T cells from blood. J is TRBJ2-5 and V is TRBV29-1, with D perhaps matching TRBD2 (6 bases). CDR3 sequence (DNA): TGCAGCGTTGGGGTAGCGGTGCTCCAAGAGACCCAGTACTTC. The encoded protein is CSVGVAVLQETQYF.